Listed here are 14 T cell receptor beta chains from one sample, sequenced in a study of T-cell memory formation after mild COVID-19. TCRdb reprocessed the 5' RACE reads with MiXCR, giving one entry per CDR3 protein. Here the sample spans some 450,000 distinct CDR3 sequences, about 20% being singletons. The sample taken for sequencing was PBMCs or a T cell subset sorted from them (not recorded which). The receptor source for this set is a man aged 18 to 29 who had mild COVID-19 (a few samples of this study predate the infection). Cell type and time point are not known.

The chain combines TRBV12-3 or TRBV12-4 with TRBJ2-7, with TRBD1 matching 10 bases. CDR3 length equals 14 residues. V was clipped by 5 bases and J by 2 bases; unmatched bases: 3. CDR3 nucleotides: TGTGCCAGCAGTGTAGACAGGGGGCCCTACGAGCAGTACTTC. Protein sequence: CASSVDRGPYEQYF.

This clonotype was observed a handful of times. The J gene is TRBJ2-1, the V gene TRBV15, with 12 positions matching TRBD2. CDR1 LNHNV and CDR2 YYDKDF come from the germline V gene (reference sequence). With 7 bases clipped from V and 4 bases from J, the junction kept 5 bases outside the gene matches. The CDR3 length is 15 residues. The CDR3 reads CATKLAGGTYNEQFF. CDR3 sequence (DNA): TGTGCCACCAAGCTAGCGGGGGGGACGTACAATGAGCAGTTCTTC.

The rearrangement links TRBV27 to TRBJ1-1; no clear D gene. The CDR3 consists of 13 residues. The V end lost 3 bases, the J end lost 2 bases, and 7 bases lay between the germline ends. Per the germline V gene, CDR1 is MNHEY and CDR2 is SMNVEV (reference sequence). The CDR3 here is CASSFGSNTEAFF. In DNA, the CDR3 is TGTGCCAGCAGTTTCGGGTCTAACACTGAAGCTTTCTTT.

The genes are TRBV7-9 and TRBJ1-4; the match to TRBD1 covers 7 bases. CDR1 is SEHNR, CDR2 FQNEAQ, per germline (reference sequence). J was trimmed by 4 bases and V by 5 bases; bases with no gene match: 7. The CDR3 has 15 residues. CDR3 region: CASSTSGTVNEKLFF. The CDR3 nucleotides read TGTGCCAGCAGCACATCCGGGACAGTTAATGAAAAACTGTTTTTT.

This clonotype was seen only a few times. The rearrangement uses TRBV6-5 and TRBJ1-2; D ambiguous. This CDR3 comprises 16 residues. Germline V gives CDR1 MNHEY, CDR2 SVGAGI. With 0 bases removed from V and 7 bases from J, the gap between germline ends came to 18 bases. The CDR3 loop is CASSYSTGRGDGGYTF. CDR3 DNA: TGTGCCAGCAGTTACTCGACCGGGAGAGGTGACGGTGGCTACACCTTC.

This clonotype was counted ten times or more. The chain combines TRBV6-6 with TRBJ2-3, with D perhaps TRBD2 (6 bases). Trimming removed 6 bases at V and 0 bases at J, with 10 bases between. The CDR3 runs to 14 residues. Germline CDR1 reads MNHNY; CDR2 reads SVGAGI (reference sequence). CDR3 sequence (DNA): TGTGCCAGCAGCCCCGGGACTAGCACAGATACGCAGTATTTT. Translating it yields CASSPGTSTDTQYF.

The chain couples TRBV5-1 to TRBJ2-3, with 9 bases lining up with TRBD2. Per germline, CDR1 SGHRS and CDR2 YFSETQ. J gave up 4 bases and V 0 bases, and 0 bases lay outside the gene matches. The CDR3 length is 14 residues. The CDR3 reads CASSLERGADTQYF. Written as DNA, the CDR3 is TGCGCCAGCAGCTTGGAGCGGGGGGCAGATACGCAGTATTTT.

The chain couples TRBV30 to TRBJ2-7; D may correspond to TRBD1 or TRBD2 (5 bases each). This CDR3 comprises 15 residues. Germline CDR1 GTSNPN, CDR2 SVGIG (reference sequence). Trimming took 3 bases from V and 2 from J, leaving 17 bases between them. The CDR3 here is CAWRGVGRPPYEQYF. The CDR3 DNA sequence: TGTGCCTGGAGGGGAGTGGGACGGCCTCCCTACGAGCAGTACTTC. Full variable domain (missing parts from reference TRBV30 and TRBJ2-7): SQTIHQWPATLVQPVGSPLSLECTVEGTSNPNLYWYRQAAGRGLQLLFYSVGIGQISSEVPQNLSASRPQDRQFILSSKKLLLSDSGFYLCAWRGVGRPPYEQYFGPGTRLTVT.

The CDR3 DNA sequence: TGTGCCAGCAGCTTGGAGTGGGGTTCTGGCGAGCAGTACGTC. It encodes CASSLEWGSGEQYV. The J gene is TRBJ2-7, the V gene TRBV5-5; no definite D call. Between the trimmed V and J ends, which lost 0 bases and 6 bases, there was a span of 13 bases. The CDR3 covers 14 residues. In germline, CDR1 is SGHKS, CDR2 YYEKEE (reference sequence).

The chain combines TRBV5-1 with TRBJ2-3; 7 positions agree with TRBD1. Trimming removed 4 bases from V and 2 bases from J; junction bases left unmatched: 7. Germline CDR1 SGHRS, CDR2 YFSETQ. The CDR3 length is 15 residues. This chain's CDR3 is CASSPLGQITDTQYF. The CDR3 coding sequence is TGCGCCAGCAGCCCACTGGGACAGATCACAGATACGCAGTATTTT.

This rearrangement joins TRBV6-5 to TRBJ2-5, with D perhaps matching TRBD1 (6 bases). The germline V gene has CDR1 MNHEY and CDR2 SVGAGI. There are 16 residues in the CDR3. V lost 1 base, J lost 2 bases, and 14 bases lay in between. In DNA, the CDR3 is TGTGCCAGCAGTTACTTCGCAGGAAGGGGGCAAGAGACCCAGTACTTC. It translates to CASSYFAGRGQETQYF.

The V and J genes are TRBV29-1 and TRBJ2-2, with D hard to call. CDR3 size: 13 residues. The V and J ends lost 4 bases and 0 bases respectively, with 6 bases between them. CDR1 and CDR2 from the germline V gene are SQVTM and ANQGSEA. CDR3 sequence: CSVVSSNTGELFF. In DNA form, the CDR3 reads TGCAGCGTTGTGAGTTCGAACACCGGGGAGCTGTTTTTT.

This clonotype was found once. A much larger clone differs by one base, so this may be a read error. The rearrangement links TRBV7-2 to TRBJ1-5; D not resolved. Germline loops: CDR1 SGHTA, CDR2 FQGNSA. The CDR3 has 15 residues. CDR3 in DNA: TGTGCCAGCAGCTTAGCCTTGGGAGGCAATCAGCACCAGCATTTT. The encoded protein is CASSLALGGNQHQHF.

The chain carries TRBV27 and TRBJ2-2, with 11 bases that match TRBD2. The CDR3 sequence is 15 residues long. The V and J ends lost 4 bases and 6 bases, in that order; junction bases with no gene match: 4. The germline V gene has CDR1 MNHEY and CDR2 SMNVEV (reference sequence). CDR3 sequence reads: CASSYSGGAAGELFF. The CDR3 DNA is TGTGCCAGCAGTTATAGCGGGGGGGCCGCCGGGGAGCTGTTTTTT.